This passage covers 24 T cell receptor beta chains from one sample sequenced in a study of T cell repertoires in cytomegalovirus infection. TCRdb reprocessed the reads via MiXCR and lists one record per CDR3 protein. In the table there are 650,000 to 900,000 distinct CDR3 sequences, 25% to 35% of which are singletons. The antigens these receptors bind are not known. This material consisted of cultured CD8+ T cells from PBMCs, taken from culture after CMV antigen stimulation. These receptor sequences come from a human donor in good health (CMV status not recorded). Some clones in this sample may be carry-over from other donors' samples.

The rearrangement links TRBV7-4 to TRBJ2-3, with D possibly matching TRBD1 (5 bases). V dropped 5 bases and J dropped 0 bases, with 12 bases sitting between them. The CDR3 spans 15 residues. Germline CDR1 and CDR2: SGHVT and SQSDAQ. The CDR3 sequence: CASSIRKGSTDTQYF. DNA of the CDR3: TGTGCCAGCAGCATACGCAAGGGGAGCACAGATACGCAGTATTTT.

This chain's CDR3 is CATSRDRLNTEAFF. CDR3 DNA sequence: TGTGCCACCAGCAGAGACAGGTTGAACACTGAAGCTTTCTTT. V usage is TRBV15 and J usage is TRBJ1-1; D gene ambiguous. V lost 0 bases, J lost 0 bases, and 5 bases lay in between. This CDR3 spans 14 amino acids. Looked up from germline, CDR1 is LNHNV and CDR2 is YYDKDF (reference sequence).

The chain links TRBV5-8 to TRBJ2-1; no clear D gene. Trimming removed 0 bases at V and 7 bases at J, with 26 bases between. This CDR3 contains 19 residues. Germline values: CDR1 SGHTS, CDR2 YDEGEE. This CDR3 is CASSLGRVRRKPRQNEQFF. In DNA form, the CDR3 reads TGTGCCAGCAGCTTGGGACGGGTTCGACGCAAGCCCCGGCAAAATGAGCAGTTCTTC.

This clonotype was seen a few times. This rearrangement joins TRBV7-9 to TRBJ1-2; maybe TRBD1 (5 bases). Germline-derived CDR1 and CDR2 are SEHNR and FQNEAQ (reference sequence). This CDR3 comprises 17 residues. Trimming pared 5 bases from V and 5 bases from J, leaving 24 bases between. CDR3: CASSPGAGHSWPYGYTF. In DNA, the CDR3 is TGTGCCAGCAGCCCCGGGGCAGGACACTCGTGGCCTTATGGCTACACCTTC.

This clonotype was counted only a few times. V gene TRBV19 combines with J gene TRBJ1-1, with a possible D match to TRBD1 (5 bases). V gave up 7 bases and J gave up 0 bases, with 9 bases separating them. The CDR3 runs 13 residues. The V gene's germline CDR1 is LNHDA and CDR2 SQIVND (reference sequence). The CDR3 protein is CASTWGMNTEAFF. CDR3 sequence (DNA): TGTGCCAGTACCTGGGGCATGAACACTGAAGCTTTCTTT.

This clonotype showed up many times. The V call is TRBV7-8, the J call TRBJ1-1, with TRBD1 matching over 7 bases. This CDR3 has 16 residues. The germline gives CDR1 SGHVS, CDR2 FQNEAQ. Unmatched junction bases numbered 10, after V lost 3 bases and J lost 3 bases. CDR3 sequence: CASSFAQGRRDTEAFF. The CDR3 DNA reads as TGTGCCAGCAGCTTTGCACAGGGGCGCAGGGACACTGAAGCTTTCTTT.

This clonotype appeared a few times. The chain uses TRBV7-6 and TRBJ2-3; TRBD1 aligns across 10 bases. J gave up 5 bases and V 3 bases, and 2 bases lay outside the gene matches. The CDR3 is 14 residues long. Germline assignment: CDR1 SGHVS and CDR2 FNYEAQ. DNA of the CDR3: TGTGCCAGCAGCTTGACAGGGGGCGAAGATACGCAGTATTTT. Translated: CASSLTGGEDTQYF.

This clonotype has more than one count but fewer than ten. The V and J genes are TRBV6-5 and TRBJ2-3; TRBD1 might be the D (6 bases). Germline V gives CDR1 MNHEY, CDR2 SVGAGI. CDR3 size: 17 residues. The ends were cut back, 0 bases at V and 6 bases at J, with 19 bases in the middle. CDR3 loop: CASSYSSHYRATDTQYF. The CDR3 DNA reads TGTGCCAGCAGTTACTCCTCCCACTACAGGGCAACCGATACGCAGTATTTT.

In nucleotides, the CDR3 is TGTGCCAGCAGTTACTCCCCGGGGACCGAGCAGTACGTC. Translating it yields CASSYSPGTEQYV. This rearrangement joins TRBV6-2 or TRBV6-3 to TRBJ2-7; tentatively, D is TRBD1 or TRBD2 (5 bases each). This CDR3 has 13 amino acids. The V gene lost 0 bases and the J gene lost 6 bases, with 9 bases spanning the gap. CDR1 is MNHEY and CDR2 is SVGEGT in the germline V gene.

CDR3 sequence reads: CASSHYRDRGDYGYTF. The DNA for the CDR3 is TGTGCCAGCAGCCATTACCGGGACAGGGGGGACTATGGCTACACCTTC. The chain employs TRBV3-1 and TRBJ1-2; 11 bases are shared with TRBD1. Germline assignment: CDR1 LGHDT and CDR2 YNNKEL (reference sequence). V shed 3 bases and J 3 bases; nucleotides not matched to a gene: 6. CDR3 length equals 16 residues.

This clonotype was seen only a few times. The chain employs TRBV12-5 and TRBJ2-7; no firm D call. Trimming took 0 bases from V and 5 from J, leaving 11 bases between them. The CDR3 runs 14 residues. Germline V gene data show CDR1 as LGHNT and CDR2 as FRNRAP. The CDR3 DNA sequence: TGTGCTAGTGGTTTGGTAATGAGGTACCACGAGCAGTACTTC. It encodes CASGLVMRYHEQYF.

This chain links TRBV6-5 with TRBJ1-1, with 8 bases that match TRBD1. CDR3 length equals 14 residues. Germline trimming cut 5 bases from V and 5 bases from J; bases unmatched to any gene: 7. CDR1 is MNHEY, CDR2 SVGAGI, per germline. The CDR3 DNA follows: TGTGCCAGCAGTACCAGGGGGCGAGGTACTGAAGCTTTCTTT. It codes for CASSTRGRGTEAFF.

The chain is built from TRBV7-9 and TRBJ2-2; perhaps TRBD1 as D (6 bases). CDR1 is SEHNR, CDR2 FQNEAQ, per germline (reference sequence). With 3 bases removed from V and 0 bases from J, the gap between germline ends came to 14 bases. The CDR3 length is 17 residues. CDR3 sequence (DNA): TGTGCCAGCAGCTTGCCAAAGGACAGTCCGAACACCGGGGAGCTGTTTTTT. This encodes CASSLPKDSPNTGELFF.

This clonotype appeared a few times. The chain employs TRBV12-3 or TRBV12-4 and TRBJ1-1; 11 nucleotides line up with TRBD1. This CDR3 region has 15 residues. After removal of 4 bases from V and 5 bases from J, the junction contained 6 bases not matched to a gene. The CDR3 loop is CASSWPGQGVTEAFF. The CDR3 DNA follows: TGTGCCAGCAGTTGGCCGGGACAGGGGGTAACTGAAGCTTTCTTT.

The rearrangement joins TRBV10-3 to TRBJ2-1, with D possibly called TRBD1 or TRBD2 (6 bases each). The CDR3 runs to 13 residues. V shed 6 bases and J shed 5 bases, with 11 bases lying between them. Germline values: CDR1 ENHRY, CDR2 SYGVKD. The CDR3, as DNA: TGTGCCATCAGGATAGGGGGGAACAATGAGCAGTTCTTC. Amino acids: CAIRIGGNNEQFF.

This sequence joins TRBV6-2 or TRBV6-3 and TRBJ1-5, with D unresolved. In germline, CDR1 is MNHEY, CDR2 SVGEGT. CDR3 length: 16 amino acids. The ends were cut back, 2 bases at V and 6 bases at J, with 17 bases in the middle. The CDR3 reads CASSYPDPLGRQPQHF. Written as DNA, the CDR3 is TGTGCCAGCAGTTACCCGGACCCTCTCGGGCGTCAGCCCCAGCATTTT.

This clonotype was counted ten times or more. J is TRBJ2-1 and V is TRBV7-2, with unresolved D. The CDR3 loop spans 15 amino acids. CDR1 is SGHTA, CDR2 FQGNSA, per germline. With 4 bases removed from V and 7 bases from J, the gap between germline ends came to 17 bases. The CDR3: CASSSNEWDFNEQFF. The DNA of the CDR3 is TGTGCCAGCAGCTCCAATGAATGGGATTTTAATGAGCAGTTCTTC.

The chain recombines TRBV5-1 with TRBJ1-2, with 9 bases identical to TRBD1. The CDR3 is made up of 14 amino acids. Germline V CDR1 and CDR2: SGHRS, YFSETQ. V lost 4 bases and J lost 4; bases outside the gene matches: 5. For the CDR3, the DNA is TGCGCCAGCAGCGGGGACAGGGAGCCCTATGGCTACACCTTC. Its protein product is CASSGDREPYGYTF.

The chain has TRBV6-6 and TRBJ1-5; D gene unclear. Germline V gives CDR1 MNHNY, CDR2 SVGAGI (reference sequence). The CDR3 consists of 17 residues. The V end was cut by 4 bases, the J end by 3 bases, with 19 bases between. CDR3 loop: CASSFGVEGGNNQPQHF. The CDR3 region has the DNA TGTGCCAGCAGTTTCGGGGTGGAGGGTGGGAACAATCAGCCCCAGCATTTT.

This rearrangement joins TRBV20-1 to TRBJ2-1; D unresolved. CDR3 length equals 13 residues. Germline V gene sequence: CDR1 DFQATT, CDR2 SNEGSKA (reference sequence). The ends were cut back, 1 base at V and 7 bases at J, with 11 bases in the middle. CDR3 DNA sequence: TGCAGTGCTAGAGTTATTCTTGAAAATGAGCAGTTCTTC. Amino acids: CSARVILENEQFF.

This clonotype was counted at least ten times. The DNA of the CDR3 is TGTGCCAGCAGCTTAGAACCAATAGATGAGCAGTTCTTC. It specifies CASSLEPIDEQFF. This chain uses TRBV7-9 with TRBJ2-1; D remains ambiguous. V gave up 1 base and J gave up 8 bases, with 9 bases separating them. From germline, CDR1 is SEHNR and CDR2 FQNEAQ (reference sequence). The CDR3 spans 13 residues.

CDR3: CASSSPGSYYGYTF. The CDR3 nucleotides are TGTGCCAGCAGCTCACCGGGGTCTTACTATGGCTACACCTTC. The J gene is TRBJ1-2, the V gene TRBV5-8; no clear D gene. The length of the CDR3 is 14 residues. Trimming pared 3 bases from V and 3 bases from J, leaving 12 bases between. Germline loops: CDR1 SGHTS, CDR2 YDEGEE.

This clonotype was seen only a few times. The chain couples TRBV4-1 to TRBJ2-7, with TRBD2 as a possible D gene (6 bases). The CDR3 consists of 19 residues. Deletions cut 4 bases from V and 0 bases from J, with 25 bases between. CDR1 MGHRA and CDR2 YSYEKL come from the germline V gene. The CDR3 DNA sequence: TGCGCCAGCAGCCCTGGAAGGAGTAGTCAAGGACTAACCTCCTACGAGCAGTACTTC. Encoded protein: CASSPGRSSQGLTSYEQYF.

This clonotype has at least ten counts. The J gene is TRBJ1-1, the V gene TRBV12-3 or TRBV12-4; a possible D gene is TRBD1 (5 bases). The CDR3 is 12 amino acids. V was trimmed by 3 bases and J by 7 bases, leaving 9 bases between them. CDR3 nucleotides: TGTGCCAGCAGTTTTCGGGGCCTTGAAGCTTTCTTT. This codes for CASSFRGLEAFF.